This T cell receptor (beta chain) was recovered during a study of long-term antiretroviral therapy in people with HIV. Overall study: First collections came about a decade before the 2015 immediate-ART recommendation. General study findings and limits: Repertoires looked antigen-experienced, with only a slight naive shift after ART.

CDR3 length equals 15 residues. Per germline, CDR1 SGHTA and CDR2 FQGNSA. V was clipped by 7 bases and J by 0 bases, with 15 bases between them. As concerns this clone: Its antigen is currently unknown.

It was version v3.0 of the immunoSEQ assay that was run at survey level. This table comes from immunoSEQ multiplex PCR, and its TCRdb copy is limited to in-frame clones, with some not included. The sample carries under 35,000 clones, approximately 96% recorded once. V is TRBV7-2 and J is TRBJ1-2; D is undetermined. The sample was unsorted PBMCs, taken approximately 6.6 years after starting antiretroviral therapy. The TCR sequence derives from a man under 40 with HIV. CDR3 bases: TGTGCCAGCACCCCTCAGGATAGCCCTAACTATGGCTACACCTTC. Translated: CASTPQDSPNYGYTF.